This TCR beta chain was recorded in a study of T cell changes during pregnancy in multiple sclerosis. Clones were read by immunoSEQ multiplex PCR, and TCRdb kept only the in-frame ones, dropping some. The sample has fewer than 80,000 clones; 89% are singletons. CDR1 is SNHLY and CDR2 is FYNNEI in the germline V gene. CDR3 length equals 15 residues. V was shortened by 5 bases and J by 0 bases, with 13 bases between the two germline ends. The specimen was peripheral blood, collected in the first trimester of pregnancy. This clonotype was sampled from a female donor in good health, enrolled as a control in a pregnancy study. The chain links TRBV2 to TRBJ1-2; the D gene is possibly TRBD1 (6 bases). In nucleotides, the CDR3 is TGTGCCAGCAGTTACCGACAGGTAGCTAACTATGGCTACACCTTC. Translating it yields CASSYRQVANYGYTF.